This T cell receptor beta chain emerged from a study of shared clonotypes between healthy human individuals. Study details: Per-donor plates numbered three CD4 naive, three CD4 memory, two CD8 naive and one CD8 memory. The study, taken as a whole, reports: Four donors held about 5% of naive CD4 clonotypes in common. Clonotype sharing among donors was expected to depend on sequencing depth.

It was CD45RO-negative cells, positively selected for CCR7, that made up naive CD8 cells, with terminally differentiated effector memory CD45RA+ cells excluded. This clone was counted once. Its matching antigen is unknown. Sequencing used immunoSEQ multiplex PCR; TCRdb keeps in-frame clones, though not all of them. The sample yields 800,000 or so clones, 96% seen once. The clonotype comes from a man aged 25-45 years in good health. Material: naive CD8+ T cells sorted from blood.

CDR3 amino acids: CASSFGTGGEKLFF. In DNA, the CDR3 is TGTGCCAGTAGTTTCGGGACAGGGGGTGAAAAACTGTTTTTT. The chain has TRBV19 and TRBJ1-4, with TRBD1 identical over 11 bases. The junction had 3 bases not matched to a gene; V was cut back by 5 bases and J by 7 bases. Germline values: CDR1 LNHDA, CDR2 SQIVND (reference sequence). The CDR3 runs 14 residues.